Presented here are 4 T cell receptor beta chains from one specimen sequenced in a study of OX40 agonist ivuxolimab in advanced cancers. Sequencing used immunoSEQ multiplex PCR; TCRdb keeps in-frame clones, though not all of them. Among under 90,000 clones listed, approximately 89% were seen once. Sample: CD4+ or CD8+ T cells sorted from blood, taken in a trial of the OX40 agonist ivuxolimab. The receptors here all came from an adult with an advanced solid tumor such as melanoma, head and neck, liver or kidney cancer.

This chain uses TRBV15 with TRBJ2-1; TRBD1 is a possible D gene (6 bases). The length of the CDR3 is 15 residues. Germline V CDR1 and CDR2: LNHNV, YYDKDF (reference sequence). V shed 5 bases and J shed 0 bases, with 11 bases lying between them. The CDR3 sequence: CATSVQGSSYNEQFF. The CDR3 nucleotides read TGTGCCACCAGCGTACAGGGTAGCTCCTACAATGAGCAGTTCTTC.

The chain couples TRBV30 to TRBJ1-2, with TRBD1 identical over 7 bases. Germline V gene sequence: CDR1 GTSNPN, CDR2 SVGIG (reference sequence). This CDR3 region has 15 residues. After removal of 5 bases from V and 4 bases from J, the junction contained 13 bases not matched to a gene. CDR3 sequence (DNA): TGTGCCTGGGGCCATCGGACAGGTGGTTCCTATGGCTACACCTTC. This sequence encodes CAWGHRTGGSYGYTF.

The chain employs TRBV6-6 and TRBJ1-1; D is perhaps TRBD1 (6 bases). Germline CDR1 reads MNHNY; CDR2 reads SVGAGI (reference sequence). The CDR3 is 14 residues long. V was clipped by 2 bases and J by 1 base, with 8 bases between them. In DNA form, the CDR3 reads TGTGCCAGCAGTTACCTGGACAGGAACACTGAAGCTTTCTTT. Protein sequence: CASSYLDRNTEAFF.

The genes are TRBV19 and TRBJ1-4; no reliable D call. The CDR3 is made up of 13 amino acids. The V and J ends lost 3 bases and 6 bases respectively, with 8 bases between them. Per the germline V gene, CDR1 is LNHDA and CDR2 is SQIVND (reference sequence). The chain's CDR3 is CASSMGNYEKLFF. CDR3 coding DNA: TGTGCCAGTAGTATGGGCAATTATGAAAAACTGTTTTTT.